The rows below give T cell receptor beta chains drawn from one sample of a study of cytomegalovirus exposure and HLA in healthy donors. Assay: immunoSEQ multiplex PCR; the TCRdb copy retains only in-frame clones and omits some. Among roughly 180,000 clones, approximately 84% were seen once, and the ten largest hold 6% to 9%. Sequencing was performed on PBMCs. The origin of the receptors is a man aged 18 to 35 in good health and CMV-seropositive. Both conserved end residues are part of each CDR3. A D gene is named only where the DNA matches it firmly. Clone size appears in some rows only: once, few, many, or a class for an expanded clone.

CDR3,DNA,size,J,V,D
CASSHDTQELFF,TGTGCCAGCAGCCACGACACCCAAGAACTGTTTTTT,few,TRBJ2-2,TRBV14,-
CASSAGDSPSAHF,TGTGCCAGCAGCGCGGGGGACAGTCCCTCGGCGCACTTC,-,TRBJ2-7,TRBV9,-
CSPIIGAETQYF,TGCAGCCCGATCATCGGAGCCGAGACCCAGTACTTC,-,TRBJ2-5,TRBV29-1,-
CASSFGLAGASSRDTGELFF,TGTGCCAGCAGCTTCGGACTAGCGGGAGCGAGCTCGAGAGATACCGGGGAGCTGTTTTTT,-,TRBJ2-2,TRBV11-3,TRBD2
CASSRAGKTNYGYTF,TGTGCCAGCAGCCGAGCAGGGAAAACTAACTATGGCTACACCTTC,-,TRBJ1-2,TRBV14,-
CASSSIAGGSTGELFF,TGTGCCAGCAGCTCCATAGCGGGAGGGAGCACCGGGGAGCTGTTTTTT,-,TRBJ2-2,TRBV7-8,TRBD2
CASSPRDRGANQPQHF,TGTGCCAGCAGTCCCCGGGACAGGGGGGCCAATCAGCCCCAGCATTTT,-,TRBJ1-5,TRBV28,TRBD1
CAGGTGLSYEQYF,TGTGCCGGCGGGACTGGCCTCTCCTACGAGCAGTACTTC,-,TRBJ2-7,TRBV6-1,-
CATSRDHPLQETQYF,TGTGCCACCAGCAGAGATCACCCACTCCAAGAGACCCAGTACTTC,-,TRBJ2-5,TRBV15,-
CASTEGPWNEQFF,TGTGCCAGTACGGAGGGCCCGTGGAATGAGCAGTTCTTC,-,TRBJ2-1,TRBV27,-
CASSQGAPYEQYF,TGTGCCAGTTCGCAGGGGGCCCCCTACGAGCAGTACTTC,once,TRBJ2-7,TRBV9,TRBD1
CASSLPDRNTIYF,TGTGCCAGCAGCCTCCCCGACAGAAACACCATATATTTT,-,TRBJ1-3,TRBV28,-
CAWSVLGPPGKVETQYF,TGTGCCTGGAGTGTACTGGGCCCTCCTGGCAAAGTGGAGACCCAGTACTTC,-,TRBJ2-5,TRBV30,-
CAIGGASGIGETQYF,TGTGCCATCGGTGGGGCTAGCGGGATCGGGGAGACCCAGTACTTC,-,TRBJ2-5,TRBV7-3,TRBD2
CASSPGGLTKGEAFF,TGTGCCAGCAGCCCTGGCGGCCTGACCAAAGGTGAAGCTTTCTTT,-,TRBJ1-1,TRBV11-3,-
CASSSTYEQYF,TGTGCCAGCAGCTCAACCTACGAGCAGTACTTC,-,TRBJ2-7,TRBV7-2,-
CASTLGGRGGYTF,TGTGCCAGCACATTGGGGGGGCGGGGTGGCTACACCTTC,-,TRBJ1-2,TRBV28,-
CASSLGSATGELFF,TGTGCCAGCAGTTTGGGGAGCGCCACCGGGGAGCTGTTTTTT,once,TRBJ2-2,TRBV27,-
CATSRETSDTPFF,TGTGCCACCAGCAGAGAGACTAGCGACACACCGTTCTTC,-,TRBJ2-1,TRBV15,TRBD2
CASSQDPSGRWNEQFF,TGCGCCAGCAGCCAAGATCCCAGCGGGAGGTGGAATGAGCAGTTCTTC,-,TRBJ2-1,TRBV4-3,TRBD2
CAKPTRQGSLLGYEQYF,TGTGCTAAGCCAACGCGGCAGGGGTCCCTGCTTGGCTACGAGCAGTACTTC,once,TRBJ2-7,TRBV5-6,-
CASRQGWGSQNTEAFF,TGTGCCAGCAGACAGGGGTGGGGTTCGCAGAACACTGAAGCTTTCTTT,few,TRBJ1-1,TRBV7-2,TRBD1
CASSPIPAGELFF,TGTGCCAGCAGCCCCATCCCGGCCGGGGAGCTGTTTTTT,-,TRBJ2-2,TRBV7-7,-
CASSVDRNYEQYF,TGTGCCAGCAGCGTTGACAGAAACTACGAGCAGTACTTC,-,TRBJ2-7,TRBV7-3,-
CVRSPSTSGQGKGNEKLFF,TGTGTCAGAAGCCCTTCAACATCCGGACAGGGGAAGGGGAATGAAAAACTGTTTTTT,-,TRBJ1-4,TRBV7-5,-
CASSLAGNPYEQYF,TGTGCCAGCAGTTTGGCAGGGAACCCCTACGAGCAGTACTTC,-,TRBJ2-7,TRBV27,-
CASSATGIRSYEQYF,TGTGCCAGCAGCGCGACAGGGATCAGGTCCTACGAGCAGTACTTC,-,TRBJ2-7,TRBV9,TRBD1
CAWSGTPGQGTRNEKLFF,TGTGCCTGGAGTGGCACACCGGGACAGGGAACGAGAAACGAAAAACTGTTTTTT,-,TRBJ1-4,TRBV30,TRBD1
CASSSGGGGFYEQFF,TGTGCCAGCAGTTCAGGAGGGGGGGGTTTCTATGAGCAGTTCTTC,-,TRBJ2-1,TRBV28,-
CASSSSVGGTQYF,TGTGCCAGCAGTTCCTCAGTCGGGGGTACGCAGTATTTT,-,TRBJ2-3,TRBV27,-
CASSPLTAANTGELFF,TGTGCCAGCAGTCCGCTTACCGCGGCGAACACCGGGGAGCTGTTTTTT,-,TRBJ2-2,TRBV27,-
CASSFTSALSTYGYTF,TGTGCCAGCAGCTTCACATCAGCGCTTTCTACTTATGGCTACACCTTC,-,TRBJ1-2,TRBV5-6,-
CASSRIQGQAQPQHF,TGTGCCAGCAGCCGCATACAGGGGCAGGCTCAGCCCCAGCATTTT,-,TRBJ1-5,TRBV7-2,TRBD1
CASSDPGLAGGEDEQFF,TGTGCCAGCAGTGACCCCGGACTAGCGGGAGGTGAGGATGAGCAGTTCTTC,-,TRBJ2-1,TRBV6-4,TRBD2
CASSLASAGQTGELFF,TGTGCCAGCAGCTTAGCGTCTGCTGGGCAGACCGGGGAGCTGTTTTTT,-,TRBJ2-2,TRBV7-6,-
CASSPTLYEQYF,TGTGCCAGCAGTCCGACATTGTACGAGCAGTACTTC,-,TRBJ2-7,TRBV6-5,-
CAAGAGNPYNEQFF,TGTGCCGCGGGGGCGGGAAACCCCTACAATGAGCAGTTCTTC,-,TRBJ2-1,TRBV10-3,-
CASSRQRELSYEQYF,TGTGCCAGCAGCCGCCAGCGGGAGCTATCCTACGAGCAGTACTTC,-,TRBJ2-7,TRBV11-2,TRBD2